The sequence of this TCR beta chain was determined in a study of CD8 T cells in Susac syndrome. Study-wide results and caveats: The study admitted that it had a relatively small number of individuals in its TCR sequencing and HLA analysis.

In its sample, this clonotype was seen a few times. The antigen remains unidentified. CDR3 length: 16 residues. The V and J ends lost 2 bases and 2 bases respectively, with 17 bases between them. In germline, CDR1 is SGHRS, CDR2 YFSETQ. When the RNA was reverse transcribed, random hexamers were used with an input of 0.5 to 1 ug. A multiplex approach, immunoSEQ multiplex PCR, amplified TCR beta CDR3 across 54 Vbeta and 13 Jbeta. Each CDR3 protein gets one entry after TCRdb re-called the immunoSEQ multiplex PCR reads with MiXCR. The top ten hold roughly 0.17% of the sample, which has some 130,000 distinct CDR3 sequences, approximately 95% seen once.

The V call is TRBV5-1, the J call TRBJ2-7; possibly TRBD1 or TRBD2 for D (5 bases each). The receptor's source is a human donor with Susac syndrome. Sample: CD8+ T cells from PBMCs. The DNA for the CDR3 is TGCGCCAGCAGCTTTGTCTCCGGGACGGAGCCCTACGAGCAGTACTTC. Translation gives CASSFVSGTEPYEQYF.